This is a list of T cell receptor beta chains from one sample in a study of blood T cell repertoires in COVID-19. The assay was immunoSEQ multiplex PCR, and TCRdb's table has in-frame clones only and misses some. The repertoire holds about 120,000 clones, with around 87% as singletons. Sequenced input: peripheral blood. These receptors all stem from a woman between 45 and 65 years old with acute or convalescent COVID-19. CDR3s include the opening cysteine and the closing phenylalanine or tryptophan. The D gene is left open where the match is weak. A clone size is listed for some rows: how often the clone was seen (once, few, many), or a class if it is expanded.

J gene | D gene | CDR3 length | clone size | V gene | CDR3 DNA | CDR3 protein
TRBJ2-7 | TRBD2 | 14 | once | TRBV10-2 | TGCGCCAGCCGGTGGGGGGGGGATGGTTACGAGCAGTACTTC | CASRWGGDGYEQYF
TRBJ2-1 | TRBD2 | 14 | . | TRBV9 | TGTGCCAGCAGCGCCCGGGACTACTACAATGAGCAGTTCTTC | CASSARDYYNEQFF
TRBJ2-5 | TRBD1 | 16 | . | TRBV7-7 | TGTGTCAGCAGCTTAGATGTCGGGGCAGGGGGAGAGACCCAGTACTTC | CVSSLDVGAGGETQYF
TRBJ1-2 | . | 13 | . | TRBV19 | TGTGCCAGTAGCCCTTTAGGTGGGCATGGCTACACCTTC | CASSPLGGHGYTF
TRBJ1-6 | . | 14 | . | TRBV5-4 | TGTGCCAGCAGCTTTGAACAGGGTCGTTCACCCCTCCACTTT | CASSFEQGRSPLHF
TRBJ2-7 | TRBD2 | 15 | . | TRBV6-5 | TGTGCCAGCAGTTACAAGCGGGGGGGCTCCTACGAGCAGTACTTC | CASSYKRGGSYEQYF
TRBJ2-7 | TRBD2 | 13 | . | TRBV10-3 | TGTGCCATCGGACTAGCTGCCACCTACGAGCAGTACTTC | CAIGLAATYEQYF
TRBJ2-1 | . | 15 | . | TRBV24-1 | TGTGCCACCAGCCCGTCGGGGAGGGGGGTCGATGAGCAGTTCTTC | CATSPSGRGVDEQFF
TRBJ2-1 | . | 16 | . | TRBV21-1 | TGTGCCAGCAGCCCACGACAGGTCCCTCTATACAATGAGCAGTTCTTC | CASSPRQVPLYNEQFF
TRBJ1-3 | . | 16 | . | TRBV15 | TGTGCCACCAGCAGAGATCTGGGACAATATGGGAACACCATATATTTT | CATSRDLGQYGNTIYF
TRBJ2-7 | TRBD1 | 16 | . | TRBV6-1 | TGTGCCAGCAGTGAACGGACAGGGGGCGGATACTACGAGCAGTACTTC | CASSERTGGGYYEQYF
TRBJ2-3 | . | 15 | . | TRBV11-3 | TGTGCCAGCAGCTTTCGGGGGATCAGCACAGATACGCAGTATTTT | CASSFRGISTDTQYF
TRBJ1-4 | . | 13 | . | TRBV13 | TGTGCCAGCACCCCTCGGGGGAATGAAAAACTGTTTTTT | CASTPRGNEKLFF
TRBJ2-2 | TRBD2 | 18 | . | TRBV3-1/TRBV3-2 | TGTGCCAGCAGCAAAACCTTATACAGAGGACTAGCAACCGGGGAGCTGTTTTTT | CASSKTLYRGLATGELFF
TRBJ1-4 | . | 15 | . | TRBV7-9 | TGTGCCAGCAGCTTACCCGAGAGGGCCGGAGAAAAACTGTTTTTT | CASSLPERAGEKLFF
TRBJ2-5 | . | 14 | . | TRBV7-2 | TGTGCCAGCAGCTTATTTGAGCTCCAAGAGACCCAGTACTTC | CASSLFELQETQYF
TRBJ1-5 | . | 17 | . | TRBV21-1 | . | CASSKEGVGGGNQPQHF